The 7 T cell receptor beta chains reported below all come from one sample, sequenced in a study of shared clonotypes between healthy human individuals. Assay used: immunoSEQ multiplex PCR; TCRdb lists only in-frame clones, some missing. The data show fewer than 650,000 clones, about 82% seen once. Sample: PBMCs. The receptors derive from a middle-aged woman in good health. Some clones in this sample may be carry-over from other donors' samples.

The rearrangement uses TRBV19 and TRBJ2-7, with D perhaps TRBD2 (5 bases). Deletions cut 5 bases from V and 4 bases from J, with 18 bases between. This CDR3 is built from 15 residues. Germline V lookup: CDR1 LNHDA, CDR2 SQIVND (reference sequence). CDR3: CASSVRLDFRYEQYF. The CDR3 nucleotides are TGTGCCAGTAGTGTAAGACTGGACTTCAGATACGAGCAGTACTTC.

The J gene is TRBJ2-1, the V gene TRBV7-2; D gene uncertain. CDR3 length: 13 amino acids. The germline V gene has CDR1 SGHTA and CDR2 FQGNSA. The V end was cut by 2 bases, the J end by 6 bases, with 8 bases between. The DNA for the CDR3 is TGTGCCAGCAGCTTATTCCTTCGCAATGAGCAGTTCTTC. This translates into CASSLFLRNEQFF.

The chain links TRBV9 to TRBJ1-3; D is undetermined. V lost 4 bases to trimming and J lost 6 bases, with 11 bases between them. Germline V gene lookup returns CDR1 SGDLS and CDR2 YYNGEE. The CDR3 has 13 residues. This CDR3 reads CASSPPIINTIYF. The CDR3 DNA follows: TGTGCCAGCAGCCCGCCAATTATAAACACCATATATTTT.

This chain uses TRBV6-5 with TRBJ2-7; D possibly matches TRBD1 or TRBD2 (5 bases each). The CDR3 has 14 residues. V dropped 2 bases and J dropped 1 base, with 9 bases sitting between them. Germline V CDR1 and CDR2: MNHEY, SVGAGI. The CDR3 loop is CASSYQGGSYEQYF. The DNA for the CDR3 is TGTGCCAGCAGTTACCAGGGCGGGTCCTACGAGCAGTACTTC.

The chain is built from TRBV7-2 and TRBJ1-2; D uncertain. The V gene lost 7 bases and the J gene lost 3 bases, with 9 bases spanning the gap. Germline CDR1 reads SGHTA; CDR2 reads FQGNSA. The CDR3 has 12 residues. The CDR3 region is CASTSGHYGYTF. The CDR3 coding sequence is TGTGCCAGCACCAGTGGGCACTATGGCTACACCTTC.

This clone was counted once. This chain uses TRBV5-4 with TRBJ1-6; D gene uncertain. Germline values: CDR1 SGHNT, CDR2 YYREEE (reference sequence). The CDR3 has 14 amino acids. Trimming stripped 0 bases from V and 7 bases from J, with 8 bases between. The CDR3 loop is CASSLDSANSPLHF. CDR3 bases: TGTGCCAGCAGCTTGGACAGCGCAAATTCACCCCTCCACTTT.

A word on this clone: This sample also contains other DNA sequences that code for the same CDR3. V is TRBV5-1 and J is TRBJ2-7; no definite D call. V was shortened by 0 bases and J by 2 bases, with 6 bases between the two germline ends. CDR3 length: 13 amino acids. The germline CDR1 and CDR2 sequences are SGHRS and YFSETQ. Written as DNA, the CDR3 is TGCGCCAGCAGCTTGGAACGGGCCTACGAGCAGTACTTC. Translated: CASSLERAYEQYF. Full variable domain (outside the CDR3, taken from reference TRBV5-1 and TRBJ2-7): KAGVTQTPRYLIKTRGQQVTLSCSPISGHRSVSWYQQTPGQGLQFLFEYFSETQRNKGNFPGRFSGRQFSNSRSEMNVSTLELGDSALYLCASSLERAYEQYFGPGTRLTVT.